These 21 T cell receptor beta chains originate from one sample sequenced in a study of cytomegalovirus exposure and HLA in healthy donors. With 60 Vbeta and 13 Jbeta primers, the PCR was carried out. Clones were sequenced by immunoSEQ multiplex PCR, and TCRdb holds only the in-frame ones, with some missing. Here the sample spans under 200,000 clones, roughly 80% being singletons. Sequenced material: PBMCs. The source of these receptors is a woman in her forties or fifties in good health and CMV-seronegative.

The genes are TRBV6-5 and TRBJ1-2; TRBD1 aligns across 11 bases. Germline V gene sequence: CDR1 MNHEY, CDR2 SVGAGI. The CDR3 is made up of 13 amino acids. The trim removed 6 bases at V and 7 bases at J, leaving 4 bases unmatched. CDR3 region: CASRSGQGGGYTF. The CDR3 DNA reads TGTGCCAGCAGATCGGGACAGGGGGGTGGCTACACCTTC.

The V gene is TRBV7-9, the J gene TRBJ1-1, with 8 bases fitting TRBD1. The CDR3 sequence is 16 residues long. The ends lost 5 bases at V and 4 bases at J; junction bases unmatched: 12. Germline CDR1 reads SEHNR; CDR2 reads FQNEAQ (reference sequence). CDR3 in amino acids: CASSVYRGRAGTEAFF. In DNA, the CDR3 is TGTGCCAGCAGCGTGTACAGGGGGAGGGCGGGCACTGAAGCTTTCTTT.

In its sample, this clone was seen once. One end of the junction fails to match germline, which may point to a read error. The V and J genes are TRBV7-7 and TRBJ2-5, with D perhaps matching TRBD2 (5 bases). CDR3 size: 15 residues. From germline, CDR1 is SSHAT and CDR2 FNYEAQ (reference sequence). CDR3 DNA: TGTGCTAGCAGCTTAGCATGGGCGTCAGAGGGGACCCAGTACTTC. Its protein is CASSLAWASEGTQYF.

CDR3 residues: CASSRDGLDTQYF. The CDR3 DNA sequence: TGTGCCAGCAGCCGCGACGGGTTAGATACGCAGTATTTT. The genes are TRBV7-8 and TRBJ2-3; D gene uncertain. V was clipped by 5 bases and J by 5 bases, with 11 bases between them. The CDR3 loop spans 13 amino acids. CDR1 SGHVS and CDR2 FQNEAQ come from the germline V gene. The complete variable domain, with remaining parts taken from reference TRBV7-8 and TRBJ2-3, reads GAGVSQSPRYKVAKRGQDVALRCDPISGHVSLFWYQQALGQGPEFLTYFQNEAQLDKSGLPSDRFFAERPEGSVSTLKIQRTQQEDSAVYLCASSRDGLDTQYFGPGTRLTVL.

The chain is built from TRBV27 and TRBJ1-4; D is ambiguous. This CDR3 is built from 13 residues. Trimming removed 6 bases at V and 7 bases at J, with 12 bases between. The germline V gene has CDR1 MNHEY and CDR2 SMNVEV (reference sequence). The DNA of the CDR3 is TGTGCCAGCAGCCCCAGGCGGGTTGAAAAACTGTTTTTT. Translation gives CASSPRRVEKLFF.

The chain employs TRBV7-9 and TRBJ2-3; TRBD2 aligns across 9 bases. Germline V gene data show CDR1 as SEHNR and CDR2 as FQNEAQ (reference sequence). The CDR3 has 16 residues. J lost 5 bases, V lost 5 bases, and 11 bases had no gene match. Written as DNA, the CDR3 is TGTGCCAGCAGCGTCCCGACTAGCGGTGCCCGAGATACGCAGTATTTT. Translated, it gives CASSVPTSGARDTQYF.

The chain employs TRBV20-1 and TRBJ1-2; D is uncertain. CDR3 length equals 11 residues. V was pared by 3 bases and J by 3 bases, with 5 bases between. Germline lookup yields CDR1 DFQATT and CDR2 SNEGSKA (reference sequence). CDR3 region: CSARVDYGYTF. Here the CDR3 DNA reads TGCAGTGCTAGGGTAGACTATGGCTACACCTTC.

The chain combines TRBV7-9 with TRBJ2-4, with D possibly TRBD1 on 5 matching bases. Germline loops: CDR1 SEHNR, CDR2 FQNEAQ (reference sequence). Trimming pared 5 bases from V and 8 bases from J, leaving 13 bases between. The CDR3 consists of 13 residues. CDR3 sequence (DNA): TGTGCCAGCAGCCAGGGCCCGCAGGACATTCAGTACTTC. Translating it yields CASSQGPQDIQYF.

The chain is built from TRBV10-1 and TRBJ1-4; the D gene is possibly TRBD1 (5 bases). There are 13 residues in the CDR3. Germline values: CDR1 WNHNN, CDR2 SYGVQD (reference sequence). The V end lost 6 bases, the J end lost 7 bases, and 12 bases lay between the germline ends. The CDR3 DNA reads TGCGCCAGCAGCCGGGGGGACGGTGAAAAACTGTTTTTT. This encodes CASSRGDGEKLFF.

The V call is TRBV6-6, the J call TRBJ2-7, with D possibly being TRBD2 (5 bases). CDR1 and CDR2 from the germline V gene are MNHNY and SVGAGI (reference sequence). This CDR3 contains 15 residues. With 2 bases removed from V and 5 bases from J, the gap between germline ends came to 16 bases. CDR3 sequence reads: CASSYRHDIGNEQYF. Written as DNA, the CDR3 is TGTGCCAGCAGTTACCGCCATGACATCGGGAACGAGCAGTACTTC.

This chain connects TRBV7-6 to TRBJ2-1, with D possibly being TRBD1 (6 bases). The germline gives CDR1 SGHVS, CDR2 FNYEAQ. The length of the CDR3 is 13 residues. Trimming stripped 5 bases from V and 10 bases from J, with 15 bases between. DNA for the CDR3: TGTGCCAGCAGCATAGAACAGGGCTGGGAGCAGTTCTTC. Its translation: CASSIEQGWEQFF.

The V call is TRBV27, the J call TRBJ2-2; D is uncertain. CDR1 and CDR2 from the germline V gene are MNHEY and SMNVEV (reference sequence). This CDR3 spans 16 amino acids. Deletions cut 10 bases from V and 7 bases from J, with 25 bases between. Here the CDR3 reads CANRTLPPGPVGELFF. The CDR3 coding sequence is TGTGCCAACCGAACCCTCCCCCCAGGCCCGGTCGGGGAGCTGTTTTTT.

The rearrangement joins TRBV28 to TRBJ1-1; maybe TRBD1 (5 bases). CDR1 and CDR2 (germline): MDHEN, SYDVKM. Trimming stripped 5 bases from V and 0 bases from J, with 13 bases between. There are 15 residues in the CDR3. The CDR3 sequence: CASSTDTPMNTEAFF. The CDR3 bases are TGTGCCAGCAGTACGGACACCCCGATGAACACTGAAGCTTTCTTT.

This chain connects TRBV11-2 to TRBJ1-6; D may be TRBD1 (6 bases). This CDR3 has 14 residues. Germline values: CDR1 SGHAT, CDR2 FQNNGV. Deletions cut 2 bases from V and 6 bases from J, with 8 bases between. Written as DNA, the CDR3 is TGTGCCAGCAGCTTAAGACAGGTTAATTCACCCCTCCACTTT. This codes for CASSLRQVNSPLHF.

This clone was found once. The chain couples TRBV7-9 to TRBJ1-5, with 8 bases lining up with TRBD1. CDR1 is SEHNR and CDR2 is FQNEAQ in the germline V gene (reference sequence). The CDR3 is 16 amino acids. The trim removed 4 bases at V and 1 base at J, leaving 6 bases unmatched. CDR3 in DNA: TGTGCCAGCAGCTCCTCCGACAGGGGAAGCAATCAGCCCCAGCATTTT. It codes for CASSSSDRGSNQPQHF.

V is TRBV6-4 and J is TRBJ2-3; 13 positions match TRBD2. The CDR3 loop spans 16 amino acids. V lost 2 bases to trimming and J lost 1 base; unmatched junction nucleotides: 0. From germline, CDR1 is MRHNA and CDR2 SNTAGT. CDR3: CASSDGTSGGTDTQYF. The CDR3 DNA follows: TGTGCCAGCAGTGACGGGACTAGCGGGGGCACAGATACGCAGTATTTT.

The chain couples TRBV27 to TRBJ1-2, with D unclear. V lost 1 base and J 8 bases, leaving 14 bases between the germline ends. Germline CDR1 reads MNHEY; CDR2 reads SMNVEV (reference sequence). The CDR3 is made up of 14 amino acids. The CDR3 coding sequence is TGTGCCAGCAGTTTATTATGGGGAGGTCGGGGCTACACCTTC. This codes for CASSLLWGGRGYTF.

The chain couples TRBV2 to TRBJ2-4, with 8 bases fitting TRBD2. The CDR3 sequence is 14 residues long. V gave up 6 bases and J gave up 3 bases; unmatched junction bases: 4. The V gene's germline CDR1 is SNHLY and CDR2 FYNNEI. The CDR3 loop is CASRAAGGKNIQYF. In DNA, the CDR3 is TGTGCCAGCAGAGCGGCGGGAGGCAAAAACATTCAGTACTTC.

V and J are TRBV10-3 and TRBJ2-2; 8 nucleotides match TRBD1. The germline CDR1 and CDR2 sequences are ENHRY and SYGVKD. The length of the CDR3 is 14 residues. V trimming: 6 bases; J trimming: 2 bases; junction bases outside the gene matches: 2. The CDR3 DNA reads as TGTGCCATCAGGGGACAGGTCAACACCGGGGAGCTGTTTTTT. It is translated as CAIRGQVNTGELFF.

This sequence joins TRBV7-3 and TRBJ2-3, with 10 bases fitting TRBD2. J was trimmed by 3 bases and V by 5 bases; bases with no gene match: 8. The germline CDR1 and CDR2 sequences are SGHTA and FQGTGA. CDR3 length equals 16 residues. The CDR3 spells CASSLASGGATDTQYF. DNA for the CDR3: TGTGCCAGCAGCCTCGCGAGCGGGGGGGCGACAGATACGCAGTATTTT.

V and J are TRBV19 and TRBJ2-2; D may be TRBD2 (6 bases). The CDR3 runs to 15 residues. The ends were cut back, 5 bases at V and 1 base at J, with 11 bases in the middle. CDR1 is LNHDA, CDR2 SQIVND, per germline (reference sequence). CDR3 nucleotides: TGTGCCAGTAGTCAAGCGGGCCAGAACACCGGGGAGCTGTTTTTT. Residues: CASSQAGQNTGELFF.